The entry below describes one T cell receptor (beta chain). The target antigen is unknown. The second PCR ran roughly 7 to 12 cycles with a sample-barcoded 5' primer and J-beta primers. Sequencing yielded, for each sample, at least 2.5 million paired-end reads carrying CDR3. One entry per CDR3 protein results from TCRdb running MiXCR on the 5' RACE reads. The sample has 920,000 or so distinct CDR3 sequences, 40% to 55% seen once. The sample belongs to a study of blood T cells in healthy people across ages. Study-level findings and limits: The study found TCR beta diversity correlated strongly with naive T cell percentage. The fall in TCR beta diversity per million T cells was roughly linear with age.

The CDR3 loop spans 13 amino acids. CDR1 ENHRY and CDR2 SYGVKD come from the germline V gene. The V gene end was trimmed by 3 bases and the J gene end by 7 bases; junction bases not matched to a gene: 6. Sequenced material: blood. This chain connects TRBV10-3 to TRBJ2-7, with 7 bases that match TRBD1. This sequence was found in a woman aged 60-75 years in good health. CDR3 in DNA: TGTGCCATCAGTGAAGGACAGGCCTGGGAGCAGTACTTC. Its translation: CAISEGQAWEQYF.